This T cell receptor (beta chain) was observed in a study of T cell responses to AZD1222 COVID-19 vaccine. The study's findings and limits: All repertoire sampling was performed exclusively after the peak T cell response. Donors were largely white British and mainly female; clonal diversity was possibly underestimated. Close to half of spike-specific TCRs reportedly recognize unmutated variant regions.

Looked up from germline, CDR1 is SGHTA and CDR2 is FQGTGA. The CDR3 is 15 amino acids. Trimming left V 2 bases short and J 4 bases short, with 14 bases between. To note about this clone: Its antigen remains unknown.

Some clones are missing from TCRdb's copy, which holds only in-frame ones; the method was immunoSEQ multiplex PCR. In the table there are 100,000 to 150,000 clones, 88% of which are singletons. Sequencing used peripheral blood, obtained on day 0 of AZD1222 vaccination. The chain recombines TRBV7-3 with TRBJ1-1; no firm D call. This clonotype was sampled from an adult in good health. CDR3 in DNA: TGTGCCAGCAGCTTACTAAGGTCTCGGTCCACTGAAGCTTTCTTT. Protein: CASSLLRSRSTEAFF.